Presented here are 5 T cell receptor beta chains from one specimen sequenced in a study of vaccination and CD4 T cells after COVID-19 (dated by TCRdb to between 2021 and 2023). Library method: PCR. Instrument on record: Illumina iSeq 100. At the Johns Hopkins FTIC core, DNA from the cultured CD4+ T cells underwent TCR sequencing with the Oncomine TCR Beta short-read assay. TCRdb's own reprocessing of the public reads used fastp at Q25 and MiXCR and kept productive beta chains. Rows with one shared CDR3 protein collapse into an entry with the most common genes and DNA. Counted in this sample were roughly 5,400 distinct CDR3 sequences; 70% to 80% of them appeared once. The ten largest clones take up 23% of the sample. The sample's treatment or condition label is to be understood as: 10-day PBMC culture with coronavirus spike peptide pools or control peptides (ViraFEST assay). Their specific antigens are unknown.

Input material: CD4+ T cells from blood, cultured in vitro. These receptors came from a human donor who had recovered from COVID-19.

This chain links TRBV19 with TRBJ2-3; D is uncertain. Trimming took 3 bases from V and 5 from J, leaving 9 bases between them. The CDR3 extends over 13 amino acids. Germline V gene lookup returns CDR1 LNHDA and CDR2 SQIVND (reference sequence). The CDR3 nucleotides read TGTGCCAGTAGTATGGGGTGGGGAGATACGCAGTATTTT. Amino acids: CASSMGWGDTQYF.

The chain joins TRBV5-1 to TRBJ1-6, with D maybe TRBD1 (6 bases). CDR1 and CDR2 from the germline V gene are SGHRS and YFSETQ. V was cut by 2 bases and J by 10 bases, with 28 bases left in between. CDR3 length: 19 residues. CDR3 amino acids: CASSFLPRTAGLGVSPLHF. The CDR3 DNA reads as TGCGCCAGCAGCTTCCTCCCGCGGACAGCCGGACTGGGAGTATCACCCCTCCACTTT.

By sample share, this clonotype is medium-sized. The chain is built from TRBV24-1 and TRBJ2-3; no definite D call. Germline V gene lookup returns CDR1 KGHDR and CDR2 SFDVKD. The V and J ends lost 4 bases and 1 base respectively, with 5 bases between them. The CDR3 is 13 residues long. CDR3 DNA: TGTGCCACCAGTGAAGGAGGCACAGATACGCAGTATTTT. It is translated as CATSEGGTDTQYF.

The rearrangement uses TRBV15 and TRBJ1-2; 9 bases line up with TRBD1. J lost 2 bases, V lost 6 bases, and 7 bases had no gene match. Per the germline V gene, CDR1 is LNHNV and CDR2 is YYDKDF (reference sequence). There are 15 residues in the CDR3. This CDR3 reads CATRVGTGLNYGYTF. CDR3 bases: TGTGCCACCAGAGTGGGGACAGGGCTCAACTATGGCTACACCTTC.

This clonotype was seen more than once but under ten times. The V gene is TRBV7-2, the J gene TRBJ1-5, with D unresolved. The CDR3 contains 13 residues. V was cut by 5 bases and J by 5 bases, with 10 bases left in between. CDR1 and CDR2 (germline): SGHTA, FQGNSA. The CDR3 DNA sequence: TGTGCCAGCAGCCCGAGGGTAGATCAGCCCCAGCATTTT. It is translated as CASSPRVDQPQHF. Full variable domain (remainder filled in from reference TRBV7-2 and TRBJ1-5): GAGVSQSPSNKVTEKGKDVELRCDPISGHTALYWYRQSLGQGLEFLIYFQGNSAPDKSGLPSDRFSAERTGGSVSTLTIQRTQQEDSAVYLCASSPRVDQPQHFGDGTRLSIL.